The subject of this entry is one TCR beta chain. Antigen specificity is unknown. This record belongs to a study of T cell responses to AZD1222 COVID-19 vaccine. The CDR3 totals 12 residues. V was cut by 8 bases and J by 1 base, with 8 bases left in between. CDR1 and CDR2 (germline): SNHLY, FYNNEI. Measured with immunoSEQ multiplex PCR; TCRdb has only the in-frame clones, and not every one. This repertoire shows some 79,000 clones, approximately 85% found once; its top ten account for about 3.4%. Study results and caveats: Two doses of AZD1222 preceded a rise in Spike-specific TCR breadth and depth.

The chain uses TRBV2 and TRBJ2-5; a possible D gene is TRBD2 (6 bases). This TCR derives from an adult who received the AZD1222 COVID-19 vaccine. Sequenced material: peripheral blood, taken 28 days after the second AZD1222 dose. CDR3 residues: CASAGLQETQYF. The CDR3 DNA follows: TGTGCCAGCGCGGGACTCCAAGAGACCCAGTACTTC.